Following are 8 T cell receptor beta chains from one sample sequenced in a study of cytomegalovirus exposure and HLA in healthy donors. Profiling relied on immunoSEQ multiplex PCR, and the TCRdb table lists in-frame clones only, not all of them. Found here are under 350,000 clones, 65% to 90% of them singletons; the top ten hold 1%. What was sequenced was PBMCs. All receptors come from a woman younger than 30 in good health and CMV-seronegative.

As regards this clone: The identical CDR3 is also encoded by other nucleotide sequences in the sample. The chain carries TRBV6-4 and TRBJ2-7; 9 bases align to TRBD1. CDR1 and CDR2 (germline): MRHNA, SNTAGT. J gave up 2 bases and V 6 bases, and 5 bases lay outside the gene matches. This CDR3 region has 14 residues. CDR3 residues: CASSPGTGPYEQYF. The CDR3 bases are TGTGCCAGCAGCCCCGGGACAGGGCCCTACGAGCAGTACTTC.

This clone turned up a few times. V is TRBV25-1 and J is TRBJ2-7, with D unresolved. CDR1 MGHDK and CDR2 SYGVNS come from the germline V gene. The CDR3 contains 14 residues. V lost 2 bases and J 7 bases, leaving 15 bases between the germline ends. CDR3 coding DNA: TGTGCCAGCAGTGAACTTTCTGAGTTCTCGGAGCAGTACTTC. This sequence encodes CASSELSEFSEQYF.

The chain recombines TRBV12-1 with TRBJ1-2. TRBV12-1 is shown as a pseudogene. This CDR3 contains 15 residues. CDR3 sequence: CASSRISPLNYGYTF. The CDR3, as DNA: TGTGCCAGCAGCCGAATTAGCCCACTCAACTATGGCTACACCTTC.

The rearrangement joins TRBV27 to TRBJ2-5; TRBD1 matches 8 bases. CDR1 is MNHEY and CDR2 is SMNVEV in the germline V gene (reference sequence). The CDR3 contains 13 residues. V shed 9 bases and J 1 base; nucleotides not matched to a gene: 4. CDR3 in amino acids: CASRQGPQETQYF. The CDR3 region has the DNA TGTGCCAGTCGACAGGGGCCCCAAGAGACCCAGTACTTC.

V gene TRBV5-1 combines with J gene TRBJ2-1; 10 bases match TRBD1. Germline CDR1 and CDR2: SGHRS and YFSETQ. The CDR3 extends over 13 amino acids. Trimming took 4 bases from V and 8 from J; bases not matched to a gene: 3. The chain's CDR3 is CASSPTGGDEQFF. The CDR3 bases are TGCGCCAGCAGCCCGACAGGGGGCGATGAGCAGTTCTTC.

This CDR3 is CAWSPGQVWYGYTF. DNA for the CDR3: TGTGCCTGGAGTCCTGGACAGGTTTGGTATGGCTACACCTTC. The V and J genes are TRBV30 and TRBJ1-2, with 7 bases identical to TRBD1. The trim removed 2 bases at V and 5 bases at J, leaving 8 bases unmatched. CDR3 length: 14 amino acids. The germline V gene has CDR1 GTSNPN and CDR2 SVGIG (reference sequence).

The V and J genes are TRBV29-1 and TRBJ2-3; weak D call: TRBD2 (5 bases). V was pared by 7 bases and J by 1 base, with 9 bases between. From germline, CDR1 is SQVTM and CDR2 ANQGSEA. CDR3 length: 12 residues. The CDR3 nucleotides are TGCAGCGCCCGGGGAGGCACAGATACGCAGTATTTT. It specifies CSARGGTDTQYF.

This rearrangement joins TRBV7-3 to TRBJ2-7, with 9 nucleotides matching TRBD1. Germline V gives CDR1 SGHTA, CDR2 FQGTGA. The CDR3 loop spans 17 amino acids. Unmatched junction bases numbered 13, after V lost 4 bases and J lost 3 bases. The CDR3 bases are TGTGCCAGCAGCTCCAATGGAGACAGGGGGGAATACTACGAGCAGTACTTC. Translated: CASSSNGDRGEYYEQYF.